Sequencing of this TCR beta chain was carried out in a study of T cell changes during pregnancy in multiple sclerosis. Germline V gene lookup returns CDR1 SGHRS and CDR2 YFSETQ. There are 13 residues in the CDR3. Trimming removed 4 bases at V and 6 bases at J, with 13 bases between. Here immunoSEQ multiplex PCR was the method, and the copy in TCRdb shows in-frame clones only, minus some. The data show 60,000 to 75,000 clones, 92% seen once. This clone showed up just once. The receptor comes from a female donor with multiple sclerosis, enrolled in a pregnancy study. J is TRBJ1-2 and V is TRBV5-1; TRBD1 is a possible D gene (6 bases). The sequenced sample was peripheral blood, obtained after pregnancy. The CDR3 loop reads CASSPRGLDGYTF. The CDR3 nucleotides read TGCGCCAGCAGCCCCAGGGGTTTGGATGGCTACACCTTC.